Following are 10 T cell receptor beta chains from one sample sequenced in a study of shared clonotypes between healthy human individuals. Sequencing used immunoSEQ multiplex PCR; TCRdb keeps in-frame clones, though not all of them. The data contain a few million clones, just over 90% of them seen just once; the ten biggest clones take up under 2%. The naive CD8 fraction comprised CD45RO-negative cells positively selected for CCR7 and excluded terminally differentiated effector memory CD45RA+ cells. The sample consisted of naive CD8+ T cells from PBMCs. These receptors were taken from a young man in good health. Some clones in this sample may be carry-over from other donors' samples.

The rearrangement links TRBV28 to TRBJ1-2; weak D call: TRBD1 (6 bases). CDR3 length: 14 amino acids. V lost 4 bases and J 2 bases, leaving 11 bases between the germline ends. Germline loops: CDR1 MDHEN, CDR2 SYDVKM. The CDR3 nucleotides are TGTGCCAGCAGTTACACAGGGATCAACTATGGCTACACCTTC. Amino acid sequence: CASSYTGINYGYTF.

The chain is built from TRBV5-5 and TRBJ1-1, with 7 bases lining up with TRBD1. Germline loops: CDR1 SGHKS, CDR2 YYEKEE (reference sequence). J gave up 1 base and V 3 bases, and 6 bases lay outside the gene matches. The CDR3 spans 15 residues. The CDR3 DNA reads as TGTGCCAGCAGCTCCACCCGGACAGGGAACACTGAAGCTTTCTTT. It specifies CASSSTRTGNTEAFF.

The CDR3 spells CASSPELGGGQPQHF. The CDR3 DNA sequence: TGTGCCAGCAGCCCCGAGTTAGGGGGCGGTCAGCCCCAGCATTTT. This chain links TRBV11-2 with TRBJ1-5; 7 bases map to TRBD1. The V and J ends lost 5 bases and 6 bases, in that order; junction bases with no gene match: 10. The germline CDR1 and CDR2 sequences are SGHAT and FQNNGV. The CDR3 has 15 residues.

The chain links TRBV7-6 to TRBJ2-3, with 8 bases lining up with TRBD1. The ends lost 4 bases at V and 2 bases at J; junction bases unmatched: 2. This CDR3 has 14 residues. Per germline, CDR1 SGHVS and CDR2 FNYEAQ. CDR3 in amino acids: CASSWTGPTDTQYF. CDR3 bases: TGTGCCAGCAGCTGGACAGGGCCCACAGATACGCAGTATTTT.

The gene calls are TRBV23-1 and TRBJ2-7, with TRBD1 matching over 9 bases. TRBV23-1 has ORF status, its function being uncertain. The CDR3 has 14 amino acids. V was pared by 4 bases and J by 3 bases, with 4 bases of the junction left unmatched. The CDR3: CASSLLDRGYEQYF. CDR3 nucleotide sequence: TGCGCCAGCAGTCTATTGGACAGGGGCTACGAGCAGTACTTC.

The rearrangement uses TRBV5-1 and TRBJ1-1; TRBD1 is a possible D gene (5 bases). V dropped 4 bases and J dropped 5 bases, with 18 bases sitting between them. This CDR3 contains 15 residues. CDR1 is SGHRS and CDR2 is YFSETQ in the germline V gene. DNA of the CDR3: TGCGCCAGCAGCGGACTCGGCGGGGCGGGGACTGAAGCTTTCTTT. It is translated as CASSGLGGAGTEAFF.

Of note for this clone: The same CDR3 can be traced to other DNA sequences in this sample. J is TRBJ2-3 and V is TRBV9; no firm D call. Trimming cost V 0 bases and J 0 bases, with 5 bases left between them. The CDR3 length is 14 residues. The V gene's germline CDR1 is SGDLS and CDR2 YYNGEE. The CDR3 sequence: CASSVVGSTDTQYF. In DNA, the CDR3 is TGTGCCAGCAGCGTAGTAGGGAGCACAGATACGCAGTATTTT.

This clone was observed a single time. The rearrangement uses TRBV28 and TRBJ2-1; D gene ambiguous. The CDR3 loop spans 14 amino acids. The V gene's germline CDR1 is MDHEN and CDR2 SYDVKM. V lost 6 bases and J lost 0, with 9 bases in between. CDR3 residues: CASRSLGSYNEQFF. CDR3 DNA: TGTGCCAGCAGGTCGTTGGGCTCCTACAATGAGCAGTTCTTC. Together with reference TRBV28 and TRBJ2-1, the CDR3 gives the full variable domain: DVKVTQSSRYLVKRTGEKVFLECVQDMDHENMFWYRQDPGLGLRLIYFSYDVKMKEKGDIPEGYSVSREKKERFSLILESASTNQTSMYLCASRSLGSYNEQFFGPGTRLTVL.

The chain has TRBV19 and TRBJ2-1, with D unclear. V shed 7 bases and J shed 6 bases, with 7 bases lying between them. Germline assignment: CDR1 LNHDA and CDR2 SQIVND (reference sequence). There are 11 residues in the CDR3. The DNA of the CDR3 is TGTGCCAGTATATCCCGCAATGAGCAGTTCTTC. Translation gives CASISRNEQFF.

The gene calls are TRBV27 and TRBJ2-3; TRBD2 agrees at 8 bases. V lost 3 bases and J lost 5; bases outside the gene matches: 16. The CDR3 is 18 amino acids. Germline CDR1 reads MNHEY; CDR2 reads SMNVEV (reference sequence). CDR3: CASSFLLPGLGGVDTQYF. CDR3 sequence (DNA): TGTGCCAGCAGTTTCCTACTCCCGGGACTAGGGGGGGTAGATACGCAGTATTTT.